This T cell receptor (beta chain) was sequenced in a study of identifying expanded T cells in peripheral blood. Study observations and caveats: Variance in clone template counts between roughly 2-week samples significantly increased with total template count across all healthy donors.

TCRdb's table, derived via immunoSEQ multiplex PCR, lists solely in-frame clones and lacks some. Of tens of thousands of clones in the sample, roughly 84% were seen once. The V segment lost 5 bases and the J segment 7 bases; nucleotides outside the gene matches: 4. The CDR3 loop spans 11 amino acids. Per germline, CDR1 DFQATT and CDR2 SNEGSKA (reference sequence). Healthy donors had no documented immune events, such as infections, while sampled. Note on this clone: Its antigen remains unknown.

V gene TRBV20-1 combines with J gene TRBJ1-1, with 7 bases fitting TRBD1. The specimen was blood. The sequence was obtained from a person between 18 and 75 years old in good health. The CDR3 protein is CSALRGLEAFF. CDR3 DNA: TGCAGTGCTTTAAGGGGGCTTGAAGCTTTCTTT.